A selection of T cell receptor beta chains follows, all from one sample in a study of CD8 T cells in ankylosing spondylitis. TCRdb reprocessed the 5' RACE reads with MiXCR, giving one entry per CDR3 protein. The table shows 200,000 or so distinct CDR3 sequences, with 20% to 30% occurring only once. The sequenced sample was blood, either unsorted or a sorted T cell fraction (not recorded which). The source is a male donor with ankylosing spondylitis or in good health (not recorded which). CDR3s include the opening cysteine and the closing phenylalanine or tryptophan. The D gene is left open where the match is weak. Expanded clones get a size class; other rows say once, few or many, or leave the size out.

NA,TRBV5-8,many,12,TRBJ2-1,CASNDWRGEQFF,TGTGCCAGCAATGACTGGCGCGGTGAGCAGTTCTTC
NA,TRBV7-6,NA,16,TRBJ1-3,CPSSLTSIGSGNTIYF,TGTCCCAGCAGCTTAACCTCCATAGGCTCTGGAAACACCATATATTTT
TRBD2,TRBV20-1,many,13,TRBJ2-3,CSAREGSGITQYF,TGCAGTGCTAGAGAGGGTAGCGGGATTACGCAGTATTTT
NA,TRBV7-9,few,14,TRBJ2-7,CASSPGVSGGEQYF,TGTGCCAGCAGCCCTGGGGTCTCAGGTGGCGAGCAGTACTTC
NA,TRBV29-1,NA,14,TRBJ2-4,CSVQDTVAKNIQYF,TGCAGCGTTCAGGATACAGTAGCCAAAAACATTCAGTACTTC
NA,TRBV5-4,many,15,TRBJ2-5,CASNGQSRGQETQYF,TGTGCCAGCAACGGACAGAGCAGGGGCCAAGAGACCCAGTACTTC
NA,TRBV18,NA,16,TRBJ2-6,CASSPLQSSGANVLTF,TGTGCCAGCTCACCACTCCAGAGCTCTGGGGCCAACGTCCTGACTTTC
TRBD2,TRBV4-2,NA,16,TRBJ2-1,CASSQESSGGYNEQFF,TGTGCCAGCAGCCAAGAGTCGAGCGGGGGATACAATGAGCAGTTCTTC
NA,TRBV12-3/TRBV12-4,NA,12,TRBJ2-1,CASSRDWNEQFF,TGTGCCAGCAGCCGGGACTGGAATGAGCAGTTCTTC
TRBD1,TRBV18,NA,15,TRBJ2-7,CASSPDSGQPYEQYF,TGTGCCAGCTCACCAGATTCGGGACAGCCCTACGAGCAGTACTTC
TRBD2,TRBV7-2,NA,14,TRBJ2-1,CASTASGTYNEQFF,TGTGCCAGCACGGCTAGCGGGACGTACAATGAGCAGTTCTTC
NA,TRBV4-1,many,14,TRBJ2-2,CASSRIPPTGELFF,TGCGCCAGCAGCCGAATTCCCCCCACCGGGGAGCTGTTTTTT
TRBD2,TRBV20-1,many,18,TRBJ2-1,CSARGFKEGLAGFNEQFF,TGCAGTGCTAGAGGTTTCAAGGAAGGACTAGCGGGATTCAATGAGCAGTTCTTC
NA,TRBV15,many,14,TRBJ1-1,CATSRDFVSVEAFF,TGTGCCACCAGCAGAGATTTTGTTAGTGTCGAAGCTTTCTTT
NA,TRBV12-3/TRBV12-4,NA,12,TRBJ1-5,CASSPTVQPQHF,TGTGCCAGCAGTCCCACAGTTCAGCCCCAGCATTTT
TRBD1,TRBV10-3,NA,15,TRBJ1-5,CAISDLGQGTQAQHF,TGTGCCATCAGTGACCTGGGACAGGGAACACAGGCCCAGCATTTT
TRBD1,TRBV29-1,NA,15,TRBJ2-5,CSVDSGTGSPETQYF,TGCAGCGTCGACTCCGGGACAGGGTCTCCAGAGACCCAGTACTTC
NA,TRBV25-1,few,15,TRBJ2-7,CASSSGPLGSHEQYF,TGTGCCAGCAGCTCCGGGCCCCTGGGGAGCCACGAGCAGTACTTC
TRBD1,TRBV20-1,NA,15,TRBJ1-2,CSATKPDRETMGFTF,TGCAGTGCCACCAAGCCGGACAGGGAGACTATGGGCTTCACCTTC
TRBD2,TRBV12-3/TRBV12-4,many,18,TRBJ2-3,CASSFWRRSGSLTDTQYF,TGTGCCAGCAGTTTCTGGCGACGAAGCGGGAGTTTGACAGATACGCAGTATTTT
NA,TRBV5-1,many,14,TRBJ2-2,CASSLTAEAGELFF,TGCGCCAGCAGCTTGACGGCCGAGGCCGGGGAGCTGTTTTTT
NA,TRBV6-5,few,16,TRBJ1-2,CASSLAWTVGSYGYTF,TGTGCCAGCAGTTTGGCATGGACAGTTGGCTCTTATGGCTACACCTTC